The 2 T cell receptor beta chains presented below share a single source sample, sequenced in a study of cytomegalovirus exposure and HLA in healthy donors. The PCR had 60 Vbeta and 13 Jbeta primers. Here immunoSEQ multiplex PCR was the method, and the copy in TCRdb shows in-frame clones only, minus some. In total, the table holds tens of thousands of clones. Material for sequencing was PBMCs. The receptors were gathered from a female donor in good health and CMV-seropositive.

CDR3 nucleotides: TGCAGCGTTGAAGGCTCGGACTTTGCGAACACCGGGGAGCTGTTTTTT. It is translated as CSVEGSDFANTGELFF. The genes are TRBV29-1 and TRBJ2-2; tentative D call: TRBD2 (5 bases). V lost 1 base and J lost 0, with 12 bases in between. Germline V CDR1 and CDR2: SQVTM, ANQGSEA. This CDR3 spans 16 amino acids.

J is TRBJ2-7 and V is TRBV5-6; D unresolved. Germline assignment: CDR1 SGHDT and CDR2 YYEEEE. Trimming left V 1 base short and J 4 bases short, with 9 bases between. The CDR3 length is 13 residues. The CDR3 reads CASSLWPPYEQYF. The CDR3 DNA follows: TGTGCCAGCAGCTTGTGGCCCCCATACGAGCAGTACTTC.